Below, one T cell receptor (beta chain) is given with its context. This sample stems from a study of blood T cell repertoires in COVID-19. At the level of the study: The cDNA or gDNA used as material had been derived from T cells, B-cell-depleted T cells, or PBMCs.

Libraries were prepared by immunoSEQ multiplex PCR; TCRdb keeps only in-frame clonotypes and omits some of them. The sample holds about 370,000 clones, 70% to 90% seen once. CDR3 length: 12 amino acids. V shed 6 bases and J 9 bases; nucleotides not matched to a gene: 7. The germline CDR1 and CDR2 sequences are WSHSY and SAAADI. The chain couples TRBV10-2 to TRBJ1-1; 7 bases align to TRBD1. The source material was peripheral blood. This sequence was found in a woman between 25 and 40 years old with COVID-19, enrolled during active disease. The CDR3 nucleotides are TGCGCCAGCAGACACGGGACAGAAAAAGCTTTCTTT. Encoded protein: CASRHGTEKAFF.